The present T cell receptor beta chain was sequenced within a study of blood T cell repertoires in COVID-19. TCRdb's table, derived via immunoSEQ multiplex PCR, lists solely in-frame clones and lacks some. The sample shows about 480,000 clones, 85% to 90% of them seen only once. The CDR3 is 15 residues long. In germline, CDR1 is LGHDT, CDR2 YNNKEL (reference sequence). The V gene lost 4 bases and the J gene lost 3 bases, with 15 bases spanning the gap. The source of this sequence is a man aged 18 to 35 with COVID-19, enrolled during active disease. This chain connects TRBV3-1 (or the pseudogene TRBV3-2) to TRBJ1-1; the D gene is possibly TRBD1 (6 bases). Sequenced input: peripheral blood. Written as DNA, the CDR3 is TGTGCCAGCAGCCGGACACCATGGGGGCACACTGAAGCTTTCTTT. Translating gives CASSRTPWGHTEAFF.